This TCR beta chain was recovered during a study of shared clonotypes between healthy human individuals. The assay was immunoSEQ multiplex PCR, and TCRdb's table has in-frame clones only and misses some. The data contain fewer than 2.5 million clones, more than 85% of them singletons. In the case of this clone: As yet, its antigen is unknown.

This CDR3 is built from 15 residues. Trimming removed 3 bases at V and 1 base at J, with 13 bases between. Germline CDR1 MDHEN, CDR2 SYDVKM. Study-wide findings and caveats: Clonotypes shared by all four donors outscored non-shared clonotypes in generation probability.

The V and J genes are TRBV28 and TRBJ2-7; TRBD1 is a possible D gene (6 bases). Sequencing was carried out using naive CD4+ T cells from PBMCs. Subset specified: CD45RA+ positively selected. The source is a man between 18 and 35 years old in good health. Some clones in this sample may be carry-over from other donors' samples. The CDR3 nucleotides are TGTGCCAGCAGTTTCCTTACAGGGACATCCTACGAGCAGTACTTC. Translated, it gives CASSFLTGTSYEQYF.